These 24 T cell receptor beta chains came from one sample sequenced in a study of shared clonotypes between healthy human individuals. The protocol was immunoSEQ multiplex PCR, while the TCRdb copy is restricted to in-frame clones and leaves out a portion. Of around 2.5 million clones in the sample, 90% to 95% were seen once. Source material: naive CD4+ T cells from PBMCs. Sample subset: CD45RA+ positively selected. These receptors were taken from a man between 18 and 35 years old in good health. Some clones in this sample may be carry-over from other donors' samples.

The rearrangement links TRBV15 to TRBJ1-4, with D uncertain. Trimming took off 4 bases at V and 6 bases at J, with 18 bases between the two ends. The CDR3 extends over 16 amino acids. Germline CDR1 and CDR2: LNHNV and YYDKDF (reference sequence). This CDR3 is CATSNLQTPGDEKLFF. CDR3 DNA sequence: TGTGCCACCAGCAACCTGCAAACCCCTGGGGATGAAAAACTGTTTTTT.

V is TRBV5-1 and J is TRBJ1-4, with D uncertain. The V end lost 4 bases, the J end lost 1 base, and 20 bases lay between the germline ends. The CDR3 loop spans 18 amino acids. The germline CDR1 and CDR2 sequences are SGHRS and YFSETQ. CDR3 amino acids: CASSRSVEGSQTNEKLFF. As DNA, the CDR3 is TGCGCCAGCAGCCGGTCGGTGGAGGGATCGCAAACTAATGAAAAACTGTTTTTT.

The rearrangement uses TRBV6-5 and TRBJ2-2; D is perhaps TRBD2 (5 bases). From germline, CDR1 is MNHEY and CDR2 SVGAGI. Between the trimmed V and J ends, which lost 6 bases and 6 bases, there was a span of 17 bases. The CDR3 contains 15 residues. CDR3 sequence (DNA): TGTGCCAGCAGCCACGGACTTGCCAAAGCCGGGGAGCTGTTTTTT. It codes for CASSHGLAKAGELFF.

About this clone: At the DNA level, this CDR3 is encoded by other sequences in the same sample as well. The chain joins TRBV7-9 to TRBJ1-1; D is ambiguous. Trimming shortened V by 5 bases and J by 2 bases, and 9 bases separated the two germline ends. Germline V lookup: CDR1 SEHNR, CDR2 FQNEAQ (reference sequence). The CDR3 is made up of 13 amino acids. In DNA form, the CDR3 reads TGTGCCAGCAGCCCGCCTGGTAACACTGAAGCTTTCTTT. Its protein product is CASSPPGNTEAFF.

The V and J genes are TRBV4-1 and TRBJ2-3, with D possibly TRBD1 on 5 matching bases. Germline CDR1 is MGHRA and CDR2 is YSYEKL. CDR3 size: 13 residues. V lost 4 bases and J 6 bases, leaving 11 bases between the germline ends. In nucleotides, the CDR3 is TGCGCCAGCAGCCCTCTCCCAGGGGATACGCAGTATTTT. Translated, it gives CASSPLPGDTQYF.

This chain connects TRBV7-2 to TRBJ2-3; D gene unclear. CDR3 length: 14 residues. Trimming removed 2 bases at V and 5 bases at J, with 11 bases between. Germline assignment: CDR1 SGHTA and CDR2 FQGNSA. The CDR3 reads CASSLFSVVDTQYF. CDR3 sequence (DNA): TGTGCCAGCAGCTTATTTAGTGTGGTAGATACGCAGTATTTT.

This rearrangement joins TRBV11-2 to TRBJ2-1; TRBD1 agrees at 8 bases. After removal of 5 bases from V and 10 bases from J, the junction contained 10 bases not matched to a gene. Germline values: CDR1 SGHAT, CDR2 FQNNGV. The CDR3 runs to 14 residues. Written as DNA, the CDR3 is TGTGCCAGCAGCCCCAGGACAGGGAGCAACGAGCAGTTCTTC. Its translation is CASSPRTGSNEQFF.

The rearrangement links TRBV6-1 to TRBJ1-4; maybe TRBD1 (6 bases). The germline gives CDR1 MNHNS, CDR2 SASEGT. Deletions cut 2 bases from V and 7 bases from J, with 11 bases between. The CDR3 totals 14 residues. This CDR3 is CASSESIGGEKLFF. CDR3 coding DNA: TGTGCCAGCAGTGAAAGCATAGGGGGTGAAAAACTGTTTTTT.

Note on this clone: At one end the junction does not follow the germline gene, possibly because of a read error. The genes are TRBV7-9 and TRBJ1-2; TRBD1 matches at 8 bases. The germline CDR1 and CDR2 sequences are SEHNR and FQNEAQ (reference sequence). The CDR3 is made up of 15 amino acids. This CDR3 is CASSFEVRATGTGDF. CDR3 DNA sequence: TGTGCCAGCAGCTTCGAGGTCCGGGCGACCGGGACAGGTGACTTC.

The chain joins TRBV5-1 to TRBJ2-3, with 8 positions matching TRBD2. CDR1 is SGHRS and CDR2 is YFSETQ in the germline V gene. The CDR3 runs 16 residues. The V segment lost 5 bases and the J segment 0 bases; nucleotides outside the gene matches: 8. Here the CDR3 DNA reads TGCGCCAGCAGACGGGAGGGAAACCCTAGCACAGATACGCAGTATTTT. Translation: CASRREGNPSTDTQYF.

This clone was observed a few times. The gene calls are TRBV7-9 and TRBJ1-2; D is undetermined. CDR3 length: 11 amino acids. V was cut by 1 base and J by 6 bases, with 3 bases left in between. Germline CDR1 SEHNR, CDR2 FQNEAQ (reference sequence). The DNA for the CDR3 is TGTGCCAGCAGCTTAGATCATGGCTACACCTTC. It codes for CASSLDHGYTF. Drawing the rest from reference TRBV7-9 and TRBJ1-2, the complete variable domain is DTGVSQNPRHKITKRGQNVTFRCDPISEHNRLYWYRQTLGQGPEFLTYFQNEAQLEKSRLLSDRFSAERPKGSFSTLEIQRTEQGDSAMYLCASSLDHGYTFGSGTRLTVV.

For the CDR3, the DNA is TGTGCCAGCAGCGTAGAGGGAGGGAAGACGAATGAGCAGTTCTTC. Its translation: CASSVEGGKTNEQFF. This chain connects TRBV9 to TRBJ2-1; TRBD2 matches 7 bases. The CDR3 sequence is 15 residues long. V trimming: 0 bases; J trimming: 7 bases; junction bases outside the gene matches: 7. From germline, CDR1 is SGDLS and CDR2 YYNGEE.

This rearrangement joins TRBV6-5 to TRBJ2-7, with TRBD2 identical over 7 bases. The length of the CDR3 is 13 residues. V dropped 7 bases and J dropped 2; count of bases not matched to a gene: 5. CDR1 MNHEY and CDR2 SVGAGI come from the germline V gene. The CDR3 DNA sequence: TGTGCCAGCACCCCGGGGAGGGCCTACGAGCAGTACTTC. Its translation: CASTPGRAYEQYF.

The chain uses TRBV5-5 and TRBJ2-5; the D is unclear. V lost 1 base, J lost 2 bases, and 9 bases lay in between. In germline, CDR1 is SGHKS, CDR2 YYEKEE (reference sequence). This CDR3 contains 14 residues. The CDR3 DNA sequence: TGTGCCAGCAGCTTGATCAGAATACAAGAGACCCAGTACTTC. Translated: CASSLIRIQETQYF.

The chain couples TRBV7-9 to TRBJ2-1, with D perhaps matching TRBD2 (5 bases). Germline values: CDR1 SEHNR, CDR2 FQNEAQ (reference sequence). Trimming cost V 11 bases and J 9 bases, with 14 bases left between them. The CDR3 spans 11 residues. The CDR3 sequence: CAFNRGAEQFF. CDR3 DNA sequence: TGTGCCTTCAACCGGGGTGCTGAGCAGTTCTTC.

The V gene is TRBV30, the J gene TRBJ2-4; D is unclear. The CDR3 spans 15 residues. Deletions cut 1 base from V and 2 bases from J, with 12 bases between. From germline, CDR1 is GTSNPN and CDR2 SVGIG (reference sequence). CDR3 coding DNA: TGTGCCTGGAGTGAGGGCAAGTCGACCAAAAACATTCAGTACTTC. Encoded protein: CAWSEGKSTKNIQYF.

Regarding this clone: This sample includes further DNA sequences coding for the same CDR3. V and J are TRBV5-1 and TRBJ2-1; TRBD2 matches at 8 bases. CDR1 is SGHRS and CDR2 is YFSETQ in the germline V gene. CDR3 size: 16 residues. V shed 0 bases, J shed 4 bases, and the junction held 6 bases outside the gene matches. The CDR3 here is CASSLAPLAAYNEQFF. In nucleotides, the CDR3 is TGCGCCAGCAGCTTGGCACCACTAGCGGCTTACAATGAGCAGTTCTTC.

The CDR3 sequence: CASSGLAGIQTQYF. In nucleotides, the CDR3 is TGTGCCAGCAGTGGACTAGCGGGAATTCAGACCCAGTACTTC. J is TRBJ2-5 and V is TRBV6-1; 11 bases align to TRBD2. The V gene's germline CDR1 is MNHNS and CDR2 SASEGT. This CDR3 is built from 14 residues. Trimming cost V 4 bases and J 6 bases; bases outside gene matches: 4.

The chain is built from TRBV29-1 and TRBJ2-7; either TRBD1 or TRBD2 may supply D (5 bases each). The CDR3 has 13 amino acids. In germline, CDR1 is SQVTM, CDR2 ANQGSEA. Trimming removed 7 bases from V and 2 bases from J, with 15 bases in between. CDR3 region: CSAAARGPYEQYF. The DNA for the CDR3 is TGCAGCGCCGCCGCACGGGGACCCTACGAGCAGTACTTC.

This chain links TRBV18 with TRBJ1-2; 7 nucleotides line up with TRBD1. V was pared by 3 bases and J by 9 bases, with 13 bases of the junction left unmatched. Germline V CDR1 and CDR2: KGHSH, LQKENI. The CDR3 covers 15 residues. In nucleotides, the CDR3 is TGTGCCAGCTCACCTGGACAGGCCCAGGTGGATCGCTACACCTTC. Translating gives CASSPGQAQVDRYTF.

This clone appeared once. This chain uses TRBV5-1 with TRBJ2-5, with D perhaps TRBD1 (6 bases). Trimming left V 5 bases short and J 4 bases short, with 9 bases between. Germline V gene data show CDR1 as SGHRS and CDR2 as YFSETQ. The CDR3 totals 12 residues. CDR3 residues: CASRQGSETQYF. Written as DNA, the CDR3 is TGCGCCAGCAGACAGGGTTCAGAGACCCAGTACTTC.

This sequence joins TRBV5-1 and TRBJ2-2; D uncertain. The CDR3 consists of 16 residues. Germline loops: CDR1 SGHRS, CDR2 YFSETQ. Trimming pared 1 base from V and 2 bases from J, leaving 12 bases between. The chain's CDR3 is CASSLHVTQNTGELFF. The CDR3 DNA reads TGCGCCAGCAGCTTGCATGTGACTCAAAACACCGGGGAGCTGTTTTTT.

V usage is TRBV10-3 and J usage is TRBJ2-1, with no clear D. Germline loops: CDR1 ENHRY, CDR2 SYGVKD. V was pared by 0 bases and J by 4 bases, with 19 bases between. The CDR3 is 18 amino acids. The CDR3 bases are TGTGCCATCAGTGAGTCAATAATGGAACGGCTGGGTTACAATGAGCAGTTCTTC. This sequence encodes CAISESIMERLGYNEQFF.

Written as DNA, the CDR3 is TGTGCCAGCAGCCAAGATTCGCACCGGAGCAATCAGCCCCAGCATTTT. Its protein is CASSQDSHRSNQPQHF. V gene TRBV4-2 combines with J gene TRBJ1-5; D is ambiguous. Between the trimmed V and J ends, which lost 0 bases and 1 base, there was a span of 10 bases. The CDR3 runs 16 residues. Germline V gene data show CDR1 as LGHNA and CDR2 as YNFKEQ.